The clone carrying this T cell receptor beta chain was observed at least ten times. Its specificity is unknown. Coverage ceases 3 residues before the CDR3 finishes, and the germline J gene fills in the end. These data belong to a study of T cell clonality in common variable immunodeficiency. Caucasian heritage predominated among both patients and controls. Donors gave 5 to 8 ml heparinized peripheral whole blood. Study-wide points: Common variable immunodeficiency TCR beta sequences reportedly had fewer deletions and N-nucleotide insertions. Compared with healthy controls, CVID subjects showed increased TCRbeta clonality, mostly in about a third.

This CDR3 has 13 residues. Trimming removed 4 bases at V and 0 bases at J, with 10 bases between. Germline loops: CDR1 DFQATT, CDR2 SNEGSKA (reference sequence). This table comes from immunoSEQ multiplex PCR, and its TCRdb copy is limited to in-frame clones, with some not included. There are some 53,000 clones in the sample, none observed a single time. This TCR was recovered from a person aged 18 to 75 in good health. The sequencing sample was made of peripheral blood mononuclear cells. The J gene is TRBJ2-7, the V gene TRBV20-1, with D possibly being TRBD2 (7 bases). The sequenced CDR3 bases are TGCAGTGCTAAGGGGGGGCACTCCTACGAG. This gives the protein CSAKGGHSYE. The whole CDR3 is CSAKGGHSYEQYF.